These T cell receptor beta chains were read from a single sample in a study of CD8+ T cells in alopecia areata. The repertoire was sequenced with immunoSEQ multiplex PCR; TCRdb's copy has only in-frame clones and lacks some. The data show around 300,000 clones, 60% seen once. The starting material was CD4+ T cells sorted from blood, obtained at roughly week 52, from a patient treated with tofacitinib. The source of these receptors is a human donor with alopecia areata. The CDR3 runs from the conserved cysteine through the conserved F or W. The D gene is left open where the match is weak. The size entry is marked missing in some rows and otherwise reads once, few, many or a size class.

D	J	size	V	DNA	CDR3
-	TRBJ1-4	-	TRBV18	TGTGCCAGCACCACAGGGTTGGGAGAAAAACTGTTTTTT	CASTTGLGEKLFF
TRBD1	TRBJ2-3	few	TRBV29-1	TGCAGCGTTACCGGGACAGGGATCGTCACAGATACGCAGTATTTT	CSVTGTGIVTDTQYF
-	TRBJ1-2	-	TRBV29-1	TGCAGCGTCCGGGACGGCGGAGGTGGGGGCTACACCTTC	CSVRDGGGGGYTF
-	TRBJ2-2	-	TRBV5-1	TGCGCCAGCAGCTTGTCATCGGGATTCGGCGGGGAGCTGTTTTTT	CASSLSSGFGGELFF
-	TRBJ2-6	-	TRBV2	TGTGCCAGCAGTGATTGGAGCTCTGGGGCCAACGTCCTGACTTTC	CASSDWSSGANVLTF
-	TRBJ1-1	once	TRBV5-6	TGTGCCAGCAGCCCCGGCGGAGGGGGAGGCACTGAAGCTTTCTTT	CASSPGGGGGTEAFF
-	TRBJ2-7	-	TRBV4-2	TGTGCCAGCAGCCCGTCGACAGAAACCTACGAGCAGTACTTC	CASSPSTETYEQYF
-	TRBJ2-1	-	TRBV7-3	TGTGCCAGCAGCTTAGGTAGCATCTCCTACAATGAGCAGTTCTTC	CASSLGSISYNEQFF
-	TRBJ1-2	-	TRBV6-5	TGTGCCAGCAGTTACATAGGCTGGGGCGGCTACACCTTC	CASSYIGWGGYTF
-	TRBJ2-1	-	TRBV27	TGTGCCAGCCTGGGGGGACCCTACAATGAGCAGTTCTTC	CASLGGPYNEQFF
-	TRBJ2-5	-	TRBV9	TGTGCCAGCAGCGTAGGTCTGGCAGCAGAGACCCAGTACTTC	CASSVGLAAETQYF
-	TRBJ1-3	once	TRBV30	TGTGCCTGGAGTCTGGGATCCCGAAACACCATATATTTT	CAWSLGSRNTIYF
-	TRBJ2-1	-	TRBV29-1	TGCAGCGTTGAAGGGACAGCTTCGGTTTATGAGCAGTTCTTC	CSVEGTASVYEQFF
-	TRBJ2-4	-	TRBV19	TGTGCCAGTAGTCGACAGAGGCAAAACATTCAGTACTTC	CASSRQRQNIQYF
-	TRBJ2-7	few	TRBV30	TGTGCCTGGAGTCAACTTGGGGTTGAGCAGTACTTC	CAWSQLGVEQYF
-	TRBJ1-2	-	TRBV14	TGTGCCAGCAGTTCTACAGGGAGGGATGGCTACACCTTC	CASSSTGRDGYTF
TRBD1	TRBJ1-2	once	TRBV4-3	TGCGCCAGCAGCCGCGGGGCAGGGGGGATCTATGGCTACACCTTC	CASSRGAGGIYGYTF
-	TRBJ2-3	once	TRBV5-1	TGCGCCAGCAGCTCCCCGACTCGAGATACGCAGTATTTT	CASSSPTRDTQYF
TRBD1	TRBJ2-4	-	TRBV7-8	TGTGCCAGCAGCGAGTGGACAGGGGGGGCCAAAAACATTCAGTACTTC	CASSEWTGGAKNIQYF
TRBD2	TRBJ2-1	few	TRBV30	TGTGCCTGGACCACGGGAGGGCCTGAGCAGTTCTTC	CAWTTGGPEQFF
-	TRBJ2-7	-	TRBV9	TGTGCCAGCAGCCTGGGGGCTAGAGGACTAGTCGCCGAGCAGTACTTC	CASSLGARGLVAEQYF
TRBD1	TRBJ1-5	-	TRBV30	TGTGCCTGGAGTGCCCTGGGACAGGGGAGCAATCAGCCCCAGCATTTT	CAWSALGQGSNQPQHF
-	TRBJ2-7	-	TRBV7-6	TGTGCCAGCAGTCAAGGACCGTTAAGGAGATCCTACGAGCAGTACTTC	CASSQGPLRRSYEQYF
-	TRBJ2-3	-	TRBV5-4	TGTGCCAGCAGCTTTGAGGGTTGGGATACGCAGTATTTT	CASSFEGWDTQYF
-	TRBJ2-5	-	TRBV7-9	TGTGCCAGCAGCTCTCTCATGGGGAGGGAGACCCAGTACTTC	CASSSLMGRETQYF
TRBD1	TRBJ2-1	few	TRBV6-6	TGTGCCAGCAGACTCGACAGGGGGGCCTACAATGAGCAGTTCTTC	CASRLDRGAYNEQFF
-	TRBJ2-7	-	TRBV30	TGTGCCTGGAGTGTAAAGGCGGGCAGGACCTACGAGCAGTACTTC	CAWSVKAGRTYEQYF
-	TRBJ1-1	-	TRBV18	TGTGCCAGCTCACCAACGGGGACCACTGAAGCTTTCTTT	CASSPTGTTEAFF
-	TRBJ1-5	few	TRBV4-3	TGCGCCAGCAGCCCCTATTTGGGGGGAGTTCAGCCCCAGCATTTT	CASSPYLGGVQPQHF
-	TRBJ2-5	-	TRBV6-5	TGTGCCAGCAGTTCCCCTTCAGCGATCCAAGAGACCCAGTACTTC	CASSSPSAIQETQYF
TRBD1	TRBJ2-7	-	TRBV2	TGTGCCAGCAGTGTACCGGGGACAGGGATCGAGCAGTACTTC	CASSVPGTGIEQYF
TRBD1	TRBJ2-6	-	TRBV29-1	TGCAGCGTCAGGGGGTCCGGGGCCAACGTCCTGACTTTC	CSVRGSGANVLTF
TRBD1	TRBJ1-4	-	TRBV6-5	TGTGCCAGCAGCAACAGGGGGAGCGGGGAAAAACTGTTTTTT	CASSNRGSGEKLFF
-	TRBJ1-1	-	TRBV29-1	TGCAGCGGCGGTGGGGCTTTCTTT	CSGGGAFF
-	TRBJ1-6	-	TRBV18	TGTGCCAGCTCACCACAGGGTGGGGGAAGCTCACCCCTCCACTTT	CASSPQGGGSSPLHF
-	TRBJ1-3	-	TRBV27	TGTGCCAGCAGTATAACCCACTCTGGAAACACCATATATTTT	CASSITHSGNTIYF
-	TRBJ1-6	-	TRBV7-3	TGTGCCAGCTCACACCCGCAGGGGCGCCTCCACTTT	CASSHPQGRLHF
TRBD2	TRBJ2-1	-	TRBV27	TGTGCCAGCAGTACCCCGGGGGGGCCGCGCAATGAGCAGTTCTTC	CASSTPGGPRNEQFF
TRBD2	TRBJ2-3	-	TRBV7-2	TGTGCCAGCAGCCGTAGCGGGGGGCCAACAGATACGCAGTATTTT	CASSRSGGPTDTQYF
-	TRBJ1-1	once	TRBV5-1	TGCGCCAGCAGCTTGGCCTCGGGGGCGAACACTGAAGCTTTCTTT	CASSLASGANTEAFF